In this sample, the clone carrying this T cell receptor (beta chain) turned up a few times. TCRdb ran MiXCR on the RACE reads and lists one entry per CDR3 protein. This repertoire shows about 140,000 distinct CDR3 sequences, around 11% found once; its top ten account for around 1.4%. This entry is derived from a study of human T cells and chemical hapten exposure. Study as a whole: Patients' scalps got diphenylcyclopropenone weekly throughout the approximately 25-week study.

This CDR3 has 16 amino acids. CDR1 and CDR2 from the germline V gene are SGHAT and FQNNGV. V lost 5 bases and J lost 0; bases outside the gene matches: 6. Time point reported: patch test 2, 6 weeks after DPC sensitization. Sample treatment: therapeutic diphenylcyclopropenone sensitization with weekly scalp DPC. The chain employs TRBV11-2 and TRBJ1-1; 10 positions match TRBD1. The source was whole blood, collected in connection with sensitization to the hapten diphenylcyclopropenone (DPC). The clonotype comes from a woman aged 45-65 years with alopecia areata. Some clones in this sample may be carry-over from other donors' samples. The CDR3 loop is CASSRRQGAVNTEAFF. As DNA, the CDR3 is TGTGCCAGCAGCCGCCGACAGGGGGCTGTGAACACTGAAGCTTTCTTT.